This entry features one T cell receptor (beta chain) sequence. These data originate in a study of early stage breast cancer tumors. Clones were read by immunoSEQ multiplex PCR, and TCRdb kept only the in-frame ones, dropping some. The repertoire holds about 72,000 clones, with roughly 84% as singletons. Germline trimming cut 8 bases from V and 10 bases from J; bases unmatched to any gene: 13. The germline gives CDR1 SQVTM, CDR2 ANQGSEA. This CDR3 comprises 12 residues. This receptor was identified in a person between 60 and 69 years old with breast cancer. Sequences were obtained from blood. This chain links TRBV29-1 with TRBJ1-2; 7 nucleotides match TRBD1. Written as DNA, the CDR3 is TGCAGCACATCCGGCTCACAGGGGAACTACACCTTC. Translated, it gives CSTSGSQGNYTF.